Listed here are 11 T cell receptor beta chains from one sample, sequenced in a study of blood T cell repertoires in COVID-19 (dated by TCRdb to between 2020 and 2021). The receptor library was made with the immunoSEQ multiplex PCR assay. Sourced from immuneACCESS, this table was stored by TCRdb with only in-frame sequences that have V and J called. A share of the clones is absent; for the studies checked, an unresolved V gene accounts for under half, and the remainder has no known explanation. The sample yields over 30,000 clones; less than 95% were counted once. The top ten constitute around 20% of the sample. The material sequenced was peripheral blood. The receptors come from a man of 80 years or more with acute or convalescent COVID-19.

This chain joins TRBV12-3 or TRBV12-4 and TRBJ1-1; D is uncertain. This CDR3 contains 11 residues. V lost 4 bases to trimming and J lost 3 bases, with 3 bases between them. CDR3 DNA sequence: TGTGCCAGCAGTTCTGACACTGAAGCTTTCTTT. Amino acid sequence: CASSSDTEAFF.

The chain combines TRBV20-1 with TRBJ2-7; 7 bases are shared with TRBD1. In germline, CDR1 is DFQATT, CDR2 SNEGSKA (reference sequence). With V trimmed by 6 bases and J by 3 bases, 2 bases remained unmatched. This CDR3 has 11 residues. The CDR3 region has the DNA TGCAGTGCGCGGACAGGCTACGAGCAGTACTTC. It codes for CSARTGYEQYF.

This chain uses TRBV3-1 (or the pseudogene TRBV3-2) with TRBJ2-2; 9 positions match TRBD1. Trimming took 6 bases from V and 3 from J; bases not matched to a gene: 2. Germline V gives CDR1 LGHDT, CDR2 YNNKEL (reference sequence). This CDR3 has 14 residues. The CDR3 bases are TGTGCCAGCAGGCGACAGGGGGACACCGGGGAGCTGTTTTTT. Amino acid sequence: CASRRQGDTGELFF.

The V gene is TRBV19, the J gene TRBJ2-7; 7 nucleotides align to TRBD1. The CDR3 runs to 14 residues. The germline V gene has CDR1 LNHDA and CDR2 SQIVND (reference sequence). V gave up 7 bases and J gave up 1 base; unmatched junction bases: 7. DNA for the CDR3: TGTGCCAGTACGAAGACAGGGACGTCCTACGAGCAGTACTTC. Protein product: CASTKTGTSYEQYF.

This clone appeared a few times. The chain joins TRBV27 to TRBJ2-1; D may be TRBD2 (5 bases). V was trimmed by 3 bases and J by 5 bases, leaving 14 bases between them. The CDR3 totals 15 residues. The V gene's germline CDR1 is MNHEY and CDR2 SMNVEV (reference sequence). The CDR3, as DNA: TGTGCCAGCAGTTTGAGGGTCCCCTGGGACAATGAGCAGTTCTTC. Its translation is CASSLRVPWDNEQFF.

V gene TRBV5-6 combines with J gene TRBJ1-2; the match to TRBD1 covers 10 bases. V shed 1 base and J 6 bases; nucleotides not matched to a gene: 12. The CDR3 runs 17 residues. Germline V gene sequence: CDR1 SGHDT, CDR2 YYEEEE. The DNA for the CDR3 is TGTGCCAGCAGCTTGCAGGGACAGGGGCCCCTATCAGATGGCTACACCTTC. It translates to CASSLQGQGPLSDGYTF.

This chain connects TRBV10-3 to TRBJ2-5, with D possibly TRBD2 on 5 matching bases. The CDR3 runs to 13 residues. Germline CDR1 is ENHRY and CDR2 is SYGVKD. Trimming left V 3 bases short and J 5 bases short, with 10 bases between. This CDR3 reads CAISELGAETQYF. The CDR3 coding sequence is TGTGCCATCAGTGAACTGGGAGCTGAGACCCAGTACTTC.

Written as DNA, the CDR3 is TGTGCCAGCAGCCCAGGGACTACAACTAATGAAAAACTGTTTTTT. Residues: CASSPGTTTNEKLFF. The chain carries TRBV4-2 and TRBJ1-4, with D maybe TRBD1 (5 bases). CDR1 is LGHNA, CDR2 YNFKEQ, per germline. V was cut by 4 bases and J by 0 bases, with 9 bases left in between. There are 15 residues in the CDR3.

The CDR3 nucleotides read TGCGCCAGCAGCCAAGTGGACAGCAGGAACACTGAAGCTTTCTTT. Its protein product is CASSQVDSRNTEAFF. V gene TRBV4-1 combines with J gene TRBJ1-1, with a weak D call TRBD1 (6 bases). Looked up from germline, CDR1 is MGHRA and CDR2 is YSYEKL. V lost 1 base and J 1 base, leaving 10 bases between the germline ends. This CDR3 region has 15 residues.

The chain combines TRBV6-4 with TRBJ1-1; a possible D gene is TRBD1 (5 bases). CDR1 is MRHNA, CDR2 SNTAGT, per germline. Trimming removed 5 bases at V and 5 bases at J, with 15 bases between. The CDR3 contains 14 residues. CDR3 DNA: TGTGCCAGCAGTCCGGGACTCGGTGGAACTGAAGCTTTCTTT. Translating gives CASSPGLGGTEAFF.

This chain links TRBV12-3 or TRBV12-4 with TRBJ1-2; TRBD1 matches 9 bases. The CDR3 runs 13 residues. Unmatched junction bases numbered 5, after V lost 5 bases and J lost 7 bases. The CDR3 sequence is CASSLGTGTGYTF. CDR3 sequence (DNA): TGTGCCAGCAGTCTGGGGACAGGGACTGGCTACACCTTC.